The present entry profiles one TCR beta chain with its context. This record belongs to a study of OX40 agonist ivuxolimab in advanced cancers. Data came from immunoSEQ multiplex PCR; TCRdb stores just in-frame clones and leaves some out. This sample has over 80,000 clones, with approximately 87% found just once. Samples of blood were obtained at baseline, on cycle 4 day 1, and on cycle 7 day 1. The V and J ends lost 3 bases and 7 bases, in that order; junction bases with no gene match: 14. Per the germline V gene, CDR1 is SGDLS and CDR2 is YYNGEE. The CDR3 is made up of 17 amino acids. Source: CD4+ or CD8+ T cells sorted from blood, taken in a trial of the OX40 agonist ivuxolimab. This clonotype was obtained from an adult with an advanced solid tumor such as melanoma, head and neck, liver or kidney cancer. V and J are TRBV9 and TRBJ1-2; 11 bases line up with TRBD1. CDR3 loop: CASSEIGTGTGGSGYTF. CDR3 nucleotides: TGTGCCAGCAGCGAAATCGGTACCGGGACAGGGGGAAGTGGCTACACCTTC.